This entry lists 30 T cell receptor beta chains sequenced from one sample in a study of cytomegalovirus exposure and HLA in healthy donors. The PCR had 60 Vbeta and 13 Jbeta primers. TCRdb's copy holds only in-frame clones and misses some; the assay was immunoSEQ multiplex PCR. The profile shows 220,000 or so clones, 65% to 75% of them singletons. Sequencing used PBMCs. Every receptor here comes from a woman in her twenties or thirties in good health and CMV-seronegative.

The genes are TRBV7-9 and TRBJ1-3, with D tentatively TRBD1 (6 bases). Trimming cost V 8 bases and J 1 base, with 12 bases left between them. The germline V gene has CDR1 SEHNR and CDR2 FQNEAQ (reference sequence). This CDR3 is built from 14 residues. This CDR3 reads CASAGTRSGNTIYF. CDR3 DNA: TGTGCCAGCGCCGGGACACGGTCTGGAAACACCATATATTTT.

This clone showed up just once. This chain connects TRBV7-9 to TRBJ2-5; 8 bases match TRBD2. This CDR3 comprises 15 residues. The germline gives CDR1 SEHNR, CDR2 FQNEAQ (reference sequence). The V gene end was trimmed by 0 bases and the J gene end by 7 bases; junction bases not matched to a gene: 7. The CDR3 DNA reads TGTGCCAGCAGCTTAGCGCAGGGGCTAGCGGGGACCCAGTACTTC. Translation gives CASSLAQGLAGTQYF.

V and J are TRBV10-3 and TRBJ1-1, with 9 nucleotides matching TRBD1. The CDR3 sequence is 15 residues long. Germline CDR1 is ENHRY and CDR2 is SYGVKD. V dropped 6 bases and J dropped 1; count of bases not matched to a gene: 6. Here the CDR3 DNA reads TGTGCCATCAGCTCGCCGGGACAGGGGAACACTGAAGCTTTCTTT. Protein sequence: CAISSPGQGNTEAFF.

The chain joins TRBV6-1 to TRBJ2-1; 7 nucleotides align to TRBD1. The CDR3 length is 17 residues. Germline lookup yields CDR1 MNHNS and CDR2 SASEGT. V gave up 3 bases and J gave up 4 bases; unmatched junction bases: 12. The CDR3 coding sequence is TGTGCCAGCAGTGATTCAGGGGGAATTAGAATTTACAATGAGCAGTTCTTC. This sequence encodes CASSDSGGIRIYNEQFF.

The CDR3 is CSVEDYSGVEQYF. As DNA, the CDR3 is TGCAGCGTTGAAGATTATAGCGGAGTCGAGCAGTACTTC. V usage is TRBV29-1 and J usage is TRBJ2-7, with D possibly matching TRBD2 (6 bases). The ends were cut back, 0 bases at V and 6 bases at J, with 12 bases in the middle. CDR3 length equals 13 residues. Per germline, CDR1 SQVTM and CDR2 ANQGSEA.

The genes are TRBV5-6 and TRBJ1-6, with D uncertain. V was clipped by 6 bases and J by 0 bases, with 10 bases between them. The CDR3 totals 15 residues. Germline loops: CDR1 SGHDT, CDR2 YYEEEE. Here the CDR3 reads CASTDFSSYNSPLHF. CDR3 DNA: TGTGCCAGCACCGACTTCAGCTCCTATAATTCACCCCTCCACTTT. Based on the CDR3 plus reference TRBV5-6 and TRBJ1-6, the full variable domain is DAGVTQSPTHLIKTRGQQVTLRCSPKSGHDTVSWYQQALGQGPQFIFQYYEEEERQRGNFPDRFSGHQFPNYSSELNVNALLLGDSALYLCASTDFSSYNSPLHFGNGTRLTVT.

The rearrangement joins TRBV6-5 to TRBJ1-2; 9 bases agree with TRBD1. Unmatched junction bases numbered 10, after V lost 3 bases and J lost 5 bases. The CDR3 length is 16 residues. In germline, CDR1 is MNHEY, CDR2 SVGAGI. DNA for the CDR3: TGTGCCAGCAGTTATTTTCTTACCGGGACAGGGTATGGCTACACCTTC. This codes for CASSYFLTGTGYGYTF.

The chain is built from TRBV6-6 and TRBJ1-2; weak D call: TRBD1 (5 bases). The CDR3 consists of 13 residues. Germline V lookup: CDR1 MNHNY, CDR2 SVGAGI (reference sequence). With 7 bases removed from V and 4 bases from J, the gap between germline ends came to 13 bases. The chain's CDR3 is CASTKTEFYGYTF. The CDR3 coding sequence is TGTGCCAGCACCAAGACAGAGTTCTATGGCTACACCTTC.

The DNA for the CDR3 is TGTGCCAGCAGCTTGGTCGGCAGGGGGTCTCTAAATGAGCAGTTCTTC. Its protein product is CASSLVGRGSLNEQFF. J is TRBJ2-1 and V is TRBV5-4; 7 bases match TRBD1. The V segment lost 0 bases and the J segment 7 bases; nucleotides outside the gene matches: 10. The germline CDR1 and CDR2 sequences are SGHNT and YYREEE (reference sequence). The CDR3 loop spans 16 amino acids.

Comment on this clone: A read error may produce the germline difference seen at one junction end. Distinct nucleotide sequences in the sample also encode this CDR3. The CDR3 DNA follows: TGTGCCAGCAGCTTGACCACCTCGGGTAATTCCCCCCTCCACTTT. It yields the protein CASSLTTSGNSPLHF. This sequence joins TRBV7-9 and TRBJ1-6; D not certain. Germline-derived CDR1 and CDR2 are SEHNR and FQNEAQ (reference sequence). There are 15 residues in the CDR3.

As to this clone: One junction end does not reproduce the germline sequence, and a read error may be involved. The J gene is TRBJ2-7, the V gene TRBV6-1; TRBD1 matches at 7 bases. The CDR3 is made up of 11 amino acids. Germline V gene sequence: CDR1 MNHNS, CDR2 SASEGT. CDR3 DNA: TGTGCCAGCAGTGCCCGGGACAGTTCCTCTTTC. Amino acids: CASSARDSSSF.

The chain is built from TRBV7-6 and TRBJ2-2, with TRBD2 matching over 7 bases. CDR1 SGHVS and CDR2 FNYEAQ come from the germline V gene. This CDR3 contains 15 residues. J lost 8 bases, V lost 1 base, and 7 bases had no gene match. The CDR3 region has the DNA TGTGCCAGCAGCTTAGGGACTAGTAATAGAGGGGAGCTGTTTTTT. Translation: CASSLGTSNRGELFF.

The chain combines TRBV4-1 with TRBJ2-6, with D perhaps TRBD2 (6 bases). Looked up from germline, CDR1 is MGHRA and CDR2 is YSYEKL. V lost 0 bases, J lost 2 bases, and 11 bases lay in between. CDR3 length equals 17 residues. The CDR3 coding sequence is TGCGCCAGCAGCCAAGATAAGGGCGGGGCTGGGGCCAACGTCCTGACTTTC. Amino acid sequence: CASSQDKGGAGANVLTF.

The chain combines TRBV5-4 with TRBJ2-1; 8 positions agree with TRBD1. V shed 2 bases, J shed 3 bases, and the junction held 1 base outside the gene matches. The CDR3 extends over 14 amino acids. CDR1 is SGHNT, CDR2 YYREEE, per germline (reference sequence). In DNA form, the CDR3 reads TGTGCCAGCAGCTTCGGGACAGGCTACAATGAGCAGTTCTTC. Protein product: CASSFGTGYNEQFF.

The chain links TRBV5-4 to TRBJ2-5; TRBD2 matches 7 bases. Looked up from germline, CDR1 is SGHNT and CDR2 is YYREEE (reference sequence). This CDR3 contains 13 residues. Losses at the gene ends were 3 bases for V and 5 bases for J; bases not matched to a gene: 4. For the CDR3, the DNA is TGTGCCAGCAGCTCGGGGGGATCCGAGACCCAGTACTTC. As protein: CASSSGGSETQYF.

CDR3 nucleotides: TGTGCCAGCAGCAACCCGGAGGGCTTCTATGGCTACACCTTC. Residues: CASSNPEGFYGYTF. The chain links TRBV7-8 to TRBJ1-2; the D is unclear. There are 14 residues in the CDR3. The V end lost 5 bases, the J end lost 4 bases, and 14 bases lay between the germline ends. CDR1 is SGHVS and CDR2 is FQNEAQ in the germline V gene.

Here the CDR3 DNA reads TGTGCCAGCAGCACCACTAGCGGGGGGCTGAACACCGGGGAGCTGTTTTTT. Translated: CASSTTSGGLNTGELFF. The gene calls are TRBV7-9 and TRBJ2-2; the match to TRBD2 covers 12 bases. CDR3 length equals 17 residues. The germline gives CDR1 SEHNR, CDR2 FQNEAQ (reference sequence). V shed 5 bases and J 1 base; nucleotides not matched to a gene: 5.

The chain links TRBV4-2 to TRBJ1-1; TRBD1 matches 10 bases. The junction had 9 bases not matched to a gene; V was cut back by 4 bases and J by 4 bases. Germline V gene data show CDR1 as LGHNA and CDR2 as YNFKEQ. CDR3 length: 16 residues. The CDR3 sequence is CASSPRGTGAGTEAFF. Here the CDR3 DNA reads TGTGCCAGCAGCCCCCGCGGGACAGGGGCGGGCACTGAAGCTTTCTTT.

The rearrangement links TRBV2 to TRBJ2-1; tentative D call: TRBD1 (6 bases). The length of the CDR3 is 15 residues. Germline CDR1 is SNHLY and CDR2 is FYNNEI. V lost 5 bases and J lost 2, with 13 bases in between. The CDR3 DNA is TGTGCCAGCAGTCGTGGGACACTCACCTACAATGAGCAGTTCTTC. It yields the protein CASSRGTLTYNEQFF.

This chain links TRBV5-1 with TRBJ1-1, with a tentative D call TRBD1 (6 bases). Germline lookup yields CDR1 SGHRS and CDR2 YFSETQ. CDR3 length: 14 amino acids. V was trimmed by 4 bases and J by 1 base, leaving 11 bases between them. The CDR3 is CASSPGTPNTEAFF. The CDR3 DNA is TGCGCCAGCAGCCCCGGGACACCGAACACTGAAGCTTTCTTT.

CDR3 DNA: TGTGCCATCAGACCGGGACAGGAGACTTACGAGCAGTACTTC. This translates into CAIRPGQETYEQYF. This chain connects TRBV10-3 to TRBJ2-7; 8 bases match TRBD1. The junction had 8 bases not matched to a gene; V was cut back by 6 bases and J by 4 bases. The CDR3 is 14 residues long. Looked up from germline, CDR1 is ENHRY and CDR2 is SYGVKD.

CDR3 sequence: CASRQEAGDTGELFF. CDR3 sequence (DNA): TGTGCCAGTAGACAAGAGGCAGGGGACACCGGGGAGCTGTTTTTT. The V call is TRBV19, the J call TRBJ2-2, with a possible D match to TRBD1 (6 bases). The CDR3 runs to 15 residues. Germline V gives CDR1 LNHDA, CDR2 SQIVND (reference sequence). V lost 6 bases to trimming and J lost 3 bases, with 14 bases between them.

The chain has TRBV7-9 and TRBJ2-7; 8 bases are shared with TRBD1. The germline gives CDR1 SEHNR, CDR2 FQNEAQ (reference sequence). Trimming took 5 bases from V and 3 from J; bases not matched to a gene: 9. This CDR3 contains 15 residues. The CDR3 nucleotides are TGTGCCAGCAGCACCCGACAGGGGCAGGACTACGAGCAGTACTTC. It translates to CASSTRQGQDYEQYF.

CDR3 amino acids: CASSESSAGGLNIQYF. The CDR3 DNA reads as TGCGCCAGCAGTGAGTCTTCTGCGGGAGGACTAAACATTCAGTACTTC. The chain has TRBV10-1 and TRBJ2-4; TRBD2 aligns across 8 bases. CDR1 is WNHNN and CDR2 is SYGVQD in the germline V gene (reference sequence). This CDR3 has 16 amino acids. V shed 0 bases, J shed 6 bases, and the junction held 7 bases outside the gene matches.

The V gene is TRBV5-1, the J gene TRBJ2-5; 8 bases align to TRBD2. The J call may be mistaken, given a closer DNA end match to TRBJ2-7. This CDR3 has 17 amino acids. Germline CDR1 reads SGHRS; CDR2 reads YFSETQ. In DNA form, the CDR3 reads TGCGCCAGCAGCTTGGGTCTCTCTAGCGGGCTTACCTACGAGCAGTACTTC. It yields the protein CASSLGLSSGLTYEQYF.

A few counts support this clone. The J gene is TRBJ1-1, the V gene TRBV5-5; possibly TRBD1 for D (5 bases). Trimming stripped 4 bases from V and 0 bases from J, with 10 bases between. This CDR3 is built from 14 residues. Germline CDR1 reads SGHKS; CDR2 reads YYEKEE (reference sequence). CDR3 bases: TGTGCCAGCAGCAAACAGGTGATGAACACTGAAGCTTTCTTT. Translated: CASSKQVMNTEAFF.

This clone showed up just a few times. The chain joins TRBV25-1 to TRBJ2-1; TRBD2 agrees at 8 bases. The CDR3 loop spans 13 amino acids. J was trimmed by 8 bases and V by 6 bases; bases with no gene match: 6. CDR1 MGHDK and CDR2 SYGVNS come from the germline V gene. CDR3 nucleotide sequence: TGTGCCAGCAGGGGGACTAGTTTCTATGAGCAGTTCTTC. Translation: CASRGTSFYEQFF.

The chain employs TRBV5-1 and TRBJ2-7, with D perhaps matching TRBD1 (6 bases). The CDR3 is 13 residues long. Germline V gene sequence: CDR1 SGHRS, CDR2 YFSETQ. V dropped 3 bases and J dropped 1 base, with 8 bases sitting between them. The DNA for the CDR3 is TGCGCCAGCAGCTGGGACAAATCCTACGAGCAGTACTTC. Protein: CASSWDKSYEQYF. Full variable domain (outside the CDR3, taken from reference TRBV5-1 and TRBJ2-7): KAGVTQTPRYLIKTRGQQVTLSCSPISGHRSVSWYQQTPGQGLQFLFEYFSETQRNKGNFPGRFSGRQFSNSRSEMNVSTLELGDSALYLCASSWDKSYEQYFGPGTRLTVT.

The genes are TRBV15 and TRBJ2-7, with TRBD2 matching 7 bases. Looked up from germline, CDR1 is LNHNV and CDR2 is YYDKDF (reference sequence). This CDR3 spans 16 amino acids. Trimming took 0 bases from V and 0 from J; bases not matched to a gene: 5. CDR3 sequence reads: CATSRDSGLSSYEQYF. The CDR3 DNA reads as TGTGCCACCAGCAGAGATAGCGGGTTAAGCTCCTACGAGCAGTACTTC.

The chain has TRBV25-1 and TRBJ2-7; 7 bases agree with TRBD1. With V trimmed by 5 bases and J by 3 bases, 13 bases remained unmatched. The CDR3 sequence is 16 residues long. In germline, CDR1 is MGHDK, CDR2 SYGVNS. CDR3 in DNA: TGTGCCAGCAGTCCTAACCGGGACAGTCCCAGCTACGAGCAGTACTTC. Translating it yields CASSPNRDSPSYEQYF.